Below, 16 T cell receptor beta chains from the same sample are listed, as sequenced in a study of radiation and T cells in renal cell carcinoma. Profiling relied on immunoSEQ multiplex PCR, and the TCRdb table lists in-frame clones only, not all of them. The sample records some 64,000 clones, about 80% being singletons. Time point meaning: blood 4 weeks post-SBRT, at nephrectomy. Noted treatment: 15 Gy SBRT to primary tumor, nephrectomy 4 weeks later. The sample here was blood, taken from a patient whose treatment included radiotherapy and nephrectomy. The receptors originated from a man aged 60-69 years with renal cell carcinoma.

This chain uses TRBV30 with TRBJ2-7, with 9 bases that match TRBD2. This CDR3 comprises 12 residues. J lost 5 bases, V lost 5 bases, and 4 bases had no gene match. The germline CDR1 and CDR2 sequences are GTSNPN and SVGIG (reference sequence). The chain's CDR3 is CAWLGGGDEQYF. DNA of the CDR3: TGTGCCTGGCTTGGCGGGGGGGACGAGCAGTACTTC.

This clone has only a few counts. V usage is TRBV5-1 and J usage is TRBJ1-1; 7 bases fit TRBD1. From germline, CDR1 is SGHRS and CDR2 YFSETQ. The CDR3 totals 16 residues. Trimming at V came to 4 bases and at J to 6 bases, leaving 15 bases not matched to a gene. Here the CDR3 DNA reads TGCGCCAGCAGCCTAACCGGGACAGATAATGGAGCTGAAGCTTTCTTT. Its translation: CASSLTGTDNGAEAFF.

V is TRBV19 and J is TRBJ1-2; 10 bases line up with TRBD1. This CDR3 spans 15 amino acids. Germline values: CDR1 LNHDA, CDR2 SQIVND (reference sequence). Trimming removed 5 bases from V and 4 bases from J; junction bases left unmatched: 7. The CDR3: CASSSPGQGSYGYTF. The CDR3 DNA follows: TGTGCCAGTAGTTCCCCGGGACAGGGGAGCTATGGCTACACCTTC.

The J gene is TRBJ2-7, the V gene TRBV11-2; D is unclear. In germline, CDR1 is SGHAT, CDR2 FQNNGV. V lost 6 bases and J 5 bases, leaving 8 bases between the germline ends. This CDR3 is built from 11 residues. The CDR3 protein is CASRVEDEQYF. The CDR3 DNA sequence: TGTGCCAGCAGGGTCGAGGACGAGCAGTACTTC.

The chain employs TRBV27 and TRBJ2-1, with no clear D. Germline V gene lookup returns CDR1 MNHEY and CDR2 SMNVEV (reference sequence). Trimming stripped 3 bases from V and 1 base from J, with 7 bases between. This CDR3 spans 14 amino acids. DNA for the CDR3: TGTGCCAGCAGTTTTGGGATTTCCTACAATGAGCAGTTCTTC. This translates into CASSFGISYNEQFF.

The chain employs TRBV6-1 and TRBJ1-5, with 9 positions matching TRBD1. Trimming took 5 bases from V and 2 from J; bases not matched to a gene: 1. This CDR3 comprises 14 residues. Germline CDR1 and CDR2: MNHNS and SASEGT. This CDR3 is CASSRDRGNQPQHF. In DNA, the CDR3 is TGTGCCAGCAGTCGGGACAGGGGCAATCAGCCCCAGCATTTT.

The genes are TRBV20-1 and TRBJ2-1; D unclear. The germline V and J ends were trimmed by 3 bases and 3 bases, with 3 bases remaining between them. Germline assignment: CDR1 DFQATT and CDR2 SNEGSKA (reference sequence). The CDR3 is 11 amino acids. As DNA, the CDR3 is TGCAGTGCTAGCTTCTACAATGAGCAGTTCTTC. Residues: CSASFYNEQFF.

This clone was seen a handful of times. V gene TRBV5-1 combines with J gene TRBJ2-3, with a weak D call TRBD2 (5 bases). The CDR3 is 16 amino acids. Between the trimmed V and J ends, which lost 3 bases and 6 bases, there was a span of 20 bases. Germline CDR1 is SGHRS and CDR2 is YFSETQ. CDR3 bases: TGCGCCAGCAGCTCTGAGGCCCCATTCTTAGCGGATACGCAGTATTTT. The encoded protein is CASSSEAPFLADTQYF.

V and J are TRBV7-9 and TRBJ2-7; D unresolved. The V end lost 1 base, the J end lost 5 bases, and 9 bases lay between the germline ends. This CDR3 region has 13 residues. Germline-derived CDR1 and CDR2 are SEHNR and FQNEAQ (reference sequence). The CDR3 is CASSLERIDEQYV. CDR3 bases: TGTGCCAGCAGCTTAGAGAGGATCGACGAGCAGTACGTC.

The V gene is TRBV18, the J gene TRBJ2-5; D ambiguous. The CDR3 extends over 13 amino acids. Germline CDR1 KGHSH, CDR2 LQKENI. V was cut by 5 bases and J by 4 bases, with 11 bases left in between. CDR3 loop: CASSTLHGETQYF. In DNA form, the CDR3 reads TGTGCCAGCTCAACCCTTCACGGAGAGACCCAGTACTTC.

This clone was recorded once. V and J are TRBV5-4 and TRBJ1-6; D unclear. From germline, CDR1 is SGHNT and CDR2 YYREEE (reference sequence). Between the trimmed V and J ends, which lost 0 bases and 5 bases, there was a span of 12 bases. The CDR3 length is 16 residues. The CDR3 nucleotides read TGTGCCAGCAGCTTGGACAGCTATACTAATAATTCACCCCTCCACTTT. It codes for CASSLDSYTNNSPLHF.

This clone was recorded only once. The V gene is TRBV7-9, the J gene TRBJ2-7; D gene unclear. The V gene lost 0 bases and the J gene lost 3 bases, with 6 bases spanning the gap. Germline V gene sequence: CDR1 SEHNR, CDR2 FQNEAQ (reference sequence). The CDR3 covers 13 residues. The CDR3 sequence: CASSLAWDYEQYF. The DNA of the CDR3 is TGTGCCAGCAGCTTAGCGTGGGACTACGAGCAGTACTTC.

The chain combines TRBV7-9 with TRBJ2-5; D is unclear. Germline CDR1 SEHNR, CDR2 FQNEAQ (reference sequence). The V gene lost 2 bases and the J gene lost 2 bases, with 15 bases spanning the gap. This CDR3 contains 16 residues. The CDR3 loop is CASSLPYFVGQETQYF. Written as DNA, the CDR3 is TGTGCCAGCAGCTTACCATATTTTGTGGGGCAAGAGACCCAGTACTTC. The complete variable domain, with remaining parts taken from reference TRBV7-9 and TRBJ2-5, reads DTGVSQNPRHKITKRGQNVTFRCDPISEHNRLYWYRQTLGQGPEFLTYFQNEAQLEKSRLLSDRFSAERPKGSFSTLEIQRTEQGDSAMYLCASSLPYFVGQETQYFGPGTRLLVL.

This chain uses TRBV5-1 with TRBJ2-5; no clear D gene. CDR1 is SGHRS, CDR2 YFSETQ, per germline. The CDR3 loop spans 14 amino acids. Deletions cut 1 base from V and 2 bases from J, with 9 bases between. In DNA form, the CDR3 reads TGCGCCAGCAGCTTGCTGACGGAGCAAGAGACCCAGTACTTC. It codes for CASSLLTEQETQYF.

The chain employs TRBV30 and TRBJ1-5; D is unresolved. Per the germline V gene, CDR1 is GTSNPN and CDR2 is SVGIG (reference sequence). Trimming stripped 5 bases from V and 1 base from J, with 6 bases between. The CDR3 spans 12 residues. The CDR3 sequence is CAWGRSNQPQHF. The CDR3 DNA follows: TGTGCCTGGGGCCGGAGCAATCAGCCCCAGCATTTT. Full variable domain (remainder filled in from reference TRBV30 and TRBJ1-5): SQTIHQWPATLVQPVGSPLSLECTVEGTSNPNLYWYRQAAGRGLQLLFYSVGIGQISSEVPQNLSASRPQDRQFILSSKKLLLSDSGFYLCAWGRSNQPQHFGDGTRLSIL.

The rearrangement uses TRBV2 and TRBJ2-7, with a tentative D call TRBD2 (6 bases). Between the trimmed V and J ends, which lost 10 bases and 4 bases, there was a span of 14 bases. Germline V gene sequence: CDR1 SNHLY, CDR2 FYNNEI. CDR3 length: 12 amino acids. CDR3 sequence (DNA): TGTGCCACGACTAGGTTGGTGTACGAGCAGTACGTC. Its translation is CATTRLVYEQYV.